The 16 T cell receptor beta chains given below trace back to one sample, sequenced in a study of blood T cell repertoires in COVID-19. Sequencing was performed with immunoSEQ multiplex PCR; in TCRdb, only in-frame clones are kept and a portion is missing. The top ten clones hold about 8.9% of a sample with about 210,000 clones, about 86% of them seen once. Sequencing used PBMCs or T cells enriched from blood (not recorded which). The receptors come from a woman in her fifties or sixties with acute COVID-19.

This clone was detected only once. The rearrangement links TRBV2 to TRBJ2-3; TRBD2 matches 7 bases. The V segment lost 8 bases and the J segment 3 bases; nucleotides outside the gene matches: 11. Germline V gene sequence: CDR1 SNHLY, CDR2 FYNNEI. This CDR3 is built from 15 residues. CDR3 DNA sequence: TGTGCCAGCTTGGGTCGGTCGGGGGGTACAGATACGCAGTATTTT. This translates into CASLGRSGGTDTQYF. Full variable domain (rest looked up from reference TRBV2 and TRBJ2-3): EPEVTQTPSHQVTQMGQEVILRCVPISNHLYFYWYRQILGQKVEFLVSFYNNEISEKSEIFDDQFSVERPDGSNFTLKIRSTKLEDSAMYFCASLGRSGGTDTQYFGPGTRLTVL.

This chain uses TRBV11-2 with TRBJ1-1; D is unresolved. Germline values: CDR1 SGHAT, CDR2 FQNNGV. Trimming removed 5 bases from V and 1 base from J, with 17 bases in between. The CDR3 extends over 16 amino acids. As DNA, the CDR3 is TGTGCCAGCAGCCTCGTTGGCCTCGGCGGGAACACTGAAGCTTTCTTT. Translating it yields CASSLVGLGGNTEAFF.

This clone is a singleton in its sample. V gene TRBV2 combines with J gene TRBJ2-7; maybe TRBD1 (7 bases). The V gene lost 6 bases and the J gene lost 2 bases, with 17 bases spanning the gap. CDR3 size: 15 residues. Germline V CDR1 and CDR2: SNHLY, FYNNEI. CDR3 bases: TGTGCCAGCAGCGACAGGACAGGACTAACCTACGAGCAGTACTTC. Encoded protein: CASSDRTGLTYEQYF. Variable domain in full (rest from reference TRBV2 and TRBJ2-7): EPEVTQTPSHQVTQMGQEVILRCVPISNHLYFYWYRQILGQKVEFLVSFYNNEISEKSEIFDDQFSVERPDGSNFTLKIRSTKLEDSAMYFCASSDRTGLTYEQYFGPGTRLTVT.

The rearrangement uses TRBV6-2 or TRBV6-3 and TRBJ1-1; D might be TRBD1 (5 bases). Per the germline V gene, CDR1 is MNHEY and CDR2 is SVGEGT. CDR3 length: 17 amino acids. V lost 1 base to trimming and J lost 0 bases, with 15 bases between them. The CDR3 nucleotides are TGTGCCAGCAGTTACTTTGGGGGGAACACACTGAACACTGAAGCTTTCTTT. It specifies CASSYFGGNTLNTEAFF.

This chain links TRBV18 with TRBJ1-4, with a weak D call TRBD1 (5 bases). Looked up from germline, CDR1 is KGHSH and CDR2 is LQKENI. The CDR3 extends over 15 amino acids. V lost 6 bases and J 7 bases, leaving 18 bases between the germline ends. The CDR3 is CASSQGSSTPEKLFF. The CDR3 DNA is TGTGCCAGCTCCCAGGGTTCCAGTACCCCTGAAAAACTGTTTTTT. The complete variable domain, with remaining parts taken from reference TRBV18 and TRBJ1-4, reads NAGVMQNPRHLVRRRGQEARLRCSPMKGHSHVYWYRQLPEEGLKFMVYLQKENIIDESGMPKERFSAEFPKEGPSILRIQQVVRGDSAAYFCASSQGSSTPEKLFFGSGTQLSVL.

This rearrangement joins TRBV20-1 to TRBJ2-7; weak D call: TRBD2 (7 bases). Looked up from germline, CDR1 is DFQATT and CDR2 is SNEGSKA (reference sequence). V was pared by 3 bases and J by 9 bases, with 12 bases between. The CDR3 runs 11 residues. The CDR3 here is CSASHGGAQYF. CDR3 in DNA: TGCAGTGCTAGTCATGGGGGGGCGCAGTACTTC.

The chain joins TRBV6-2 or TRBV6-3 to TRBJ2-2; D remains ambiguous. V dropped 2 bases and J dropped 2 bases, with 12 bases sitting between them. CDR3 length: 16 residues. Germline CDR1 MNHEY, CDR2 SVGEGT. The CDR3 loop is CASSYTTFPNTGELFF. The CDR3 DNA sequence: TGTGCCAGCAGTTACACGACATTCCCAAACACCGGGGAGCTGTTTTTT.

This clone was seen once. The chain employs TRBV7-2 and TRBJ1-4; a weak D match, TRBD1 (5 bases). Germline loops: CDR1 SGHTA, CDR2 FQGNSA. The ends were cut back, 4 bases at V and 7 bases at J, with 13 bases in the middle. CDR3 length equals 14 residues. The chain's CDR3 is CASSSGGVGEKLFF. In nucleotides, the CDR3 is TGTGCCAGCAGCTCCGGAGGGGTTGGTGAAAAACTGTTTTTT.

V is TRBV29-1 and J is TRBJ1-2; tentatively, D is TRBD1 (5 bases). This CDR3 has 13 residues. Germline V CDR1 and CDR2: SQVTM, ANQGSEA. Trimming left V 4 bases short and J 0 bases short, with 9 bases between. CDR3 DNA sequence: TGCAGCGTTGGGGGGGTATCTAACTATGGCTACACCTTC. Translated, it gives CSVGGVSNYGYTF.

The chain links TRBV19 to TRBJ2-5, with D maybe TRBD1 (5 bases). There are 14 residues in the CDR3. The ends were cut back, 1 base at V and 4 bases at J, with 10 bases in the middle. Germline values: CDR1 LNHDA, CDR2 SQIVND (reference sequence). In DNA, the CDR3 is TGTGCCAGTAGTATAGTGGCAGGGATAGAGACCCAGTACTTC. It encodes CASSIVAGIETQYF. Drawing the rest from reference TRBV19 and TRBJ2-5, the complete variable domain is DGGITQSPKYLFRKEGQNVTLSCEQNLNHDAMYWYRQDPGQGLRLIYYSQIVNDFQKGDIAEGYSVSREKKESFPLTVTSAQKNPTAFYLCASSIVAGIETQYFGPGTRLLVL.

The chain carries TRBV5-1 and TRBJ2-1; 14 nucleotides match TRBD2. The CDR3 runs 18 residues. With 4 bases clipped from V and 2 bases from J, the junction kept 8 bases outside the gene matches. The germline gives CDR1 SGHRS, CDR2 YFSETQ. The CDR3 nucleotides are TGCGCCAGCAGCCCTCGTTCGGGACTAGCGGGAGCCTACAATGAGCAGTTCTTC. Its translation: CASSPRSGLAGAYNEQFF.

CDR3 amino acids: CASTPVGGGGTEAFF. The CDR3 nucleotides are TGTGCCAGCACCCCCGTGGGGGGAGGCGGCACTGAAGCTTTCTTT. The chain combines TRBV9 with TRBJ1-1, with a weak D call TRBD1 (5 bases). The length of the CDR3 is 15 residues. The V gene lost 6 bases and the J gene lost 4 bases, with 19 bases spanning the gap. Looked up from germline, CDR1 is SGDLS and CDR2 is YYNGEE.

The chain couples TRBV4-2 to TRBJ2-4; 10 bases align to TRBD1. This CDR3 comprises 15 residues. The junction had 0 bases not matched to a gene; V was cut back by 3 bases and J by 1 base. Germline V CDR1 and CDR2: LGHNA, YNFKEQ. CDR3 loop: CASSQGQGAKNIQYF. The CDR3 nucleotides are TGTGCCAGCAGCCAGGGACAGGGGGCCAAAAACATTCAGTACTTC.

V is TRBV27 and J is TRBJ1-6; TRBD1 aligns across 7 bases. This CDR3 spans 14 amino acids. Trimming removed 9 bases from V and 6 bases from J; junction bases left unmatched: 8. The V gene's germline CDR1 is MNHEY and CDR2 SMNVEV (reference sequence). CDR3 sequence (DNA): TGTGCCAGTCAGACAGGGTATACTAATTCACCCCTCCACTTT. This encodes CASQTGYTNSPLHF.

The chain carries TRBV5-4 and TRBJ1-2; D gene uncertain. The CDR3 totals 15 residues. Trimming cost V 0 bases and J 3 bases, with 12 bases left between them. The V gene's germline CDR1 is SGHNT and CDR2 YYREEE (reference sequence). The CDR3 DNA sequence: TGTGCCAGCAGCTTGGGGTCTTGGAGTTACTATGGCTACACCTTC. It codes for CASSLGSWSYYGYTF.

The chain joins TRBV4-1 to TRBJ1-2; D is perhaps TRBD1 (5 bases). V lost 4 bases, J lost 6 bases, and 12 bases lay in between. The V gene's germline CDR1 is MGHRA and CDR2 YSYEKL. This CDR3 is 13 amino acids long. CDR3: CASSLGRVDGYTF. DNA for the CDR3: TGCGCCAGCAGCCTGGGCAGGGTGGATGGCTACACCTTC.